This is a list of T cell receptor beta chains from one sample in a study of CD8 T cell repertoires and HIV-1 epitope variants. Produced via immunoSEQ multiplex PCR; TCRdb's table is partial and in-frame only. The sample yields 4,000 to 5,000 clones, 68% seen once. No antigens are known for them. Sequenced input: cultured CD8+ T cells derived from PBMCs. The receptors here all came from a male donor with HIV. The CDR3 runs from the conserved cysteine through the conserved F or W. Each record gives: V gene, J gene, D gene, clone size, CDR3 protein, CDR3 DNA. A D gene is named only where the DNA matches it firmly. Clone size is given for some rows only: seen once, a few or many times, or a class if the clone is expanded.

TRBV4-1	TRBJ2-7	TRBD1	-	CASSQGDRGHYEQYF	TGCGCCAGCAGCCAAGGCGACAGGGGGCATTACGAGCAGTACTTC
TRBV6-5	TRBJ2-3	TRBD2	-	CASSYSLAGVADTQYF	TGTGCCAGCAGTTACTCGTTAGCGGGAGTGGCAGATACGCAGTATTTT
TRBV9	TRBJ1-5	-	-	CASSVGGTNQPQHF	TGTGCCAGCAGCGTAGGAGGGACTAATCAGCCCCAGCATTTT
TRBV5-1	TRBJ2-5	-	few	CASSLAGQQETQYF	TGCGCCAGCAGCTTGGCCGGACAGCAAGAGACCCAGTACTTC
TRBV4-2	TRBJ2-7	TRBD1	-	CASSQEGGQGPYEQYF	TGTGCCAGCAGCCAAGAGGGGGGACAGGGACCCTACGAGCAGTACTTC
TRBV28	TRBJ2-7	-	-	CASSQDWLPGAYF	TGTGCCAGCAGTCAGGACTGGTTACCAGGGGCGTACTTC
TRBV4-3	TRBJ2-5	TRBD2	-	CASSQDLSSGETQYF	TGCGCCAGCAGCCAAGATCTTTCTAGCGGAGAGACCCAGTACTTC
TRBV4-3	TRBJ1-2	-	-	CASSQDLEGRGMGYGYTF	TGCGCCAGCAGCCAAGATTTAGAAGGGAGGGGAATGGGCTATGGCTACACCTTC
TRBV6-1	TRBJ2-7	TRBD2	-	CASSEHGTSGTYEQYF	TGTGCCAGCAGTGAACACGGGACTAGCGGGACTTACGAGCAGTACTTC
TRBV28	TRBJ2-7	-	few	CASSWIDSPYEQYF	TGTGCCAGCAGTTGGATAGACAGTCCCTACGAGCAGTACTTC
TRBV5-1	TRBJ1-5	-	-	CASSLEGTNQPQHF	TGCGCCAGCAGCTTGGAGGGTACCAATCAGCCCCAGCATTTT
TRBV5-1	TRBJ2-3	TRBD1	-	CASSLETGGNTDTQYF	TGCGCCAGCAGCTTGGAGACAGGGGGCAACACAGATACGCAGTATTTT
TRBV4-3	TRBJ1-1	-	few	CASSQEPMNTEAFF	TGCGCCAGCAGCCAAGAACCCATGAACACTGAAGCTTTCTTT
TRBV28	TRBJ2-1	TRBD2	-	CASSLEGLAGEGAGDEQFF	TGTGCCAGCAGTTTAGAGGGACTAGCGGGAGAGGGGGCAGGGGATGAGCAGTTCTTC
TRBV19	TRBJ1-1	-	-	CATDLSGTEAFF	TGTGCCACCGATCTCTCGGGGACTGAAGCTTTCTTT
TRBV29-1	TRBJ1-1	-	-	CSVEGSTEAFF	TGCAGCGTTGAGGGCAGCACTGAAGCTTTCTTT
TRBV6-4	TRBJ1-2	TRBD1	few	CASREDRAGHGYGYTF	TGTGCCAGCAGAGAGGACAGGGCCGGGCATGGCTATGGCTACACCTTC
TRBV7-9	TRBJ2-2	-	-	CASSHIKGRDTGELFF	TGTGCCAGCAGCCACATTAAGGGGCGCGACACCGGGGAGCTGTTTTTT
TRBV5-1	TRBJ2-3	-	-	CASSLGGGADTQYF	TGCGCCAGCAGCTTGGGGGGGGGCGCAGATACGCAGTATTTT
TRBV27	TRBJ2-7	-	-	CASSPRLGDLYEQYF	TGTGCCAGCAGTCCCCGACTGGGCGACCTCTACGAGCAGTACTTC
TRBV9	TRBJ2-2	-	-	CASSPDTPSTGELFF	TGTGCCAGCAGCCCGGACACCCCTAGCACCGGGGAGCTGTTTTTT
TRBV6-5	TRBJ2-1	TRBD2	-	CASSLGAGGQFF	TGTGCCAGCAGTCTCGGGGCGGGGGGGCAGTTCTTC
TRBV28	TRBJ1-1	TRBD1	once	CASSQQGLATEAFF	TGTGCCAGCAGCCAACAGGGGTTGGCCACTGAAGCTTTCTTT
TRBV18	TRBJ1-2	-	-	CASSPPITGNYGYTF	TGTGCCAGCTCACCACCAATAACAGGGAATTATGGCTACACCTTC
TRBV18	TRBJ1-4	TRBD1	-	CASSPGQGAEYLFF	TGTGCCAGCTCACCAGGGCAGGGGGCGGAATACCTGTTTTTT
TRBV5-1	TRBJ2-6	-	-	CASSFEPSGANVLTF	TGCGCCAGCAGTTTTGAACCATCTGGGGCCAACGTCCTGACTTTC
TRBV4-3	TRBJ1-1	-	-	CASSQERGLRAEAFF	TGCGCCAGCAGCCAAGAACGGGGACTACGGGCTGAAGCTTTCTTT
TRBV5-1	TRBJ1-6	TRBD1	-	CASSLAPGGNSPLHF	TGCGCCAGCAGCTTGGCCCCAGGGGGTAATTCACCCCTCCACTTT
TRBV6-6	TRBJ1-6	-	few	CASSPTRSSYNSPLHF	TGTGCCAGCAGTCCGACAAGGAGCTCCTATAATTCACCCCTCCACTTT
TRBV19	TRBJ2-7	-	-	CASSGPGPLYEQYF	TGTGCCAGTAGTGGGCCAGGGCCTTTATACGAGCAGTACTTC
TRBV28	TRBJ1-2	-	once	CASSQRGLGYTF	TGTGCCAGCAGCCAGCGGGGCCTAGGCTACACCTTC
TRBV7-3	TRBJ2-1	-	-	CASSFLSGVESYNEQFF	TGTGCCAGCAGCTTCCTTTCCGGGGTCGAATCCTACAATGAGCAGTTCTTC
TRBV27	TRBJ2-7	TRBD2	-	CASSLRLTSGTYEQYF	TGTGCCAGCAGTTTAAGGTTGACTAGCGGAACCTACGAGCAGTACTTC
TRBV19	TRBJ2-3	-	-	CASSPPGWEPLDTQYF	TGTGCCAGTAGCCCCCCCGGGTGGGAGCCGCTAGATACGCAGTATTTT
TRBV14	TRBJ1-6	TRBD1	-	CASSQTGYGSPLHF	TGTGCCAGCAGCCAGACAGGGTACGGTTCACCCCTCCACTTT
TRBV5-4	TRBJ1-6	-	-	CASSQAQGESPLHF	TGTGCCAGCAGCCAAGCACAGGGAGAATCACCCCTCCACTTT
TRBV19	TRBJ2-6	-	-	CASNQVASFSGANVLTF	TGTGCCAGTAACCAAGTTGCGTCTTTCTCTGGGGCCAACGTCCTGACTTTC
TRBV30	TRBJ1-2	TRBD1	few	CAWSFTGEDYGYTF	TGTGCCTGGAGTTTTACAGGGGAAGACTATGGCTACACCTTC
TRBV6-5	TRBJ2-5	-	-	CATRDGGQETQYF	TGTGCCACCAGGGACGGAGGGCAAGAGACCCAGTACTTC
TRBV9	TRBJ2-3	TRBD2	-	CASSSTSGADTQYF	TGTGCCAGCAGCTCGACTAGCGGGGCAGATACGCAGTATTTT
TRBV6-5	TRBJ1-1	-	-	CASSYSGGDTEAFF	TGTGCCAGCAGTTACTCCGGGGGGGACACTGAAGCTTTCTTT
TRBV7-9	TRBJ2-7	TRBD2	-	CASTSGGPHEQYF	TGTGCCAGCACCTCGGGAGGGCCCCACGAGCAGTACTTC
TRBV11-1	TRBJ2-1	TRBD2	-	CASSNPRTSGSPYNNEQFF	TGTGCCAGCAGCAACCCCAGGACTAGCGGGAGTCCGTACAACAATGAGCAGTTCTTC
TRBV6-5	TRBJ1-1	-	-	CASSSRVGDTEAFF	TGTGCCAGCAGTAGCAGGGTCGGGGACACTGAAGCTTTCTTT
TRBV11-3	TRBJ1-1	-	-	CASSLGAYTEAFF	TGTGCCAGCAGCCTAGGAGCCTACACTGAAGCTTTCTTT
TRBV19	TRBJ2-7	TRBD2	-	CASKIAGEPGEQYF	TGTGCCAGTAAGATCGCGGGGGAGCCTGGCGAGCAGTACTTC
TRBV7-9	TRBJ1-4	TRBD1	-	CASSPGTGIVTNEKLFF	TGTGCCAGCAGCCCCGGGACAGGGATCGTAACTAATGAAAAACTGTTTTTT
TRBV5-6	TRBJ1-4	-	few	CASSLGGAKLFF	TGTGCCAGCAGCTTGGGAGGGGCAAAACTGTTTTTT
TRBV9	TRBJ1-2	TRBD1	-	CASTTTGQSSNYGYTF	TGTGCCAGCACGACGACAGGGCAATCATCTAACTATGGCTACACCTTC
TRBV27	TRBJ2-6	-	-	CASRPSPAAGANVLTF	TGTGCCAGCAGGCCGTCCCCAGCGGCTGGGGCCAACGTCCTGACTTTC
TRBV2	TRBJ2-7	TRBD1	-	CASSEAGQGAWEQYF	TGTGCCAGCAGTGAAGCTGGACAGGGGGCGTGGGAGCAGTACTTC
TRBV6-1	TRBJ2-7	TRBD2	-	CASSDWTSEIYEQYF	TGTGCCAGCAGTGATTGGACTAGCGAGATTTACGAGCAGTACTTC
TRBV19	TRBJ2-1	-	once	CASIGGFYNEQFF	TGTGCCAGTATAGGAGGGTTCTACAATGAGCAGTTCTTC
TRBV10-1	TRBJ2-2	TRBD1	-	CASSPGQKNTGELFF	TGCGCCAGTAGTCCGGGACAGAAGAACACCGGGGAGCTGTTTTTT
TRBV4-3	TRBJ1-6	-	-	CASSQDRQAGSYNSPLHF	TGCGCCAGCAGCCAAGATAGACAGGCGGGCTCCTATAATTCACCCCTCCACTTT
TRBV15	TRBJ2-5	TRBD1	-	CATSRGVTGTGRQETQYF	TGTGCCACCAGCAGAGGGGTTACAGGGACAGGGAGGCAAGAGACCCAGTACTTC
TRBV15	TRBJ2-7	-	-	CATSTARGAVYEQYF	TGTGCCACCAGCACCGCACGGGGGGCTGTCTACGAGCAGTACTTC